Listed here are 3 T cell receptor beta chains from one sample, sequenced in a study of cytotoxic CD8 clonotypes in ibrutinib-treated CLL. Method: immunoSEQ multiplex PCR; TCRdb's copy keeps in-frame clones and lacks some. Of some 120,000 clones in the sample, less than 90% were seen once. This material consisted of PBMCs, taken after 24 months of ibrutinib treatment. The receptors shown here come from a human donor with chronic lymphocytic leukemia.

The rearrangement uses TRBV10-3 and TRBJ2-7, with D perhaps matching TRBD2 (6 bases). V dropped 7 bases and J dropped 2 bases, with 12 bases sitting between them. The germline V gene encodes CDR1 ENHRY and CDR2 SYGVKD. The CDR3 has 13 residues. DNA for the CDR3: TGTGCCATCACGTGGGGGGAAGCCTACGAGCAGTACTTC. Its protein is CAITWGEAYEQYF.

The chain joins TRBV27 to TRBJ2-7, with D perhaps matching TRBD1 or TRBD2 (5 bases each). Germline V lookup: CDR1 MNHEY, CDR2 SMNVEV (reference sequence). CDR3 length: 16 amino acids. V was cut by 0 bases and J by 6 bases, with 18 bases left in between. The CDR3 loop is CASSLSNLGRPTEQYF. The CDR3, as DNA: TGTGCCAGCAGTTTATCGAATTTGGGACGGCCGACCGAGCAGTACTTC.

In this sample, this clone turned up once. The chain employs TRBV29-1 and TRBJ1-6; D is perhaps TRBD1 (5 bases). Germline lookup yields CDR1 SQVTM and CDR2 ANQGSEA. With 7 bases removed from V and 8 bases from J, the gap between germline ends came to 15 bases. This CDR3 has 13 residues. CDR3 DNA sequence: TGCAGCGCCAGAGCGGGACTCGATTCACCCCTCCACTTT. It yields the protein CSARAGLDSPLHF. Based on the CDR3 plus reference TRBV29-1 and TRBJ1-6, the full variable domain is SAVISQKPSRDICQRGTSLTIQCQVDSQVTMMFWYRQQPGQSLTLIATANQGSEATYESGFVIDKFPISRPNLTFSTLTVSNMSPEDSSIYLCSARAGLDSPLHFGNGTRLTVT.